Sequencing of this T cell receptor (beta chain) was carried out in a study of tumor T cells in aggressive B-cell lymphoma. This clone has a handful of counts. Sequencing was performed with immunoSEQ multiplex PCR; in TCRdb, only in-frame clones are kept and a portion is missing. The sample records about 7,600 clones, 80% to 85% being singletons. Germline V gene data show CDR1 as MNHEY and CDR2 as SMNVEV (reference sequence). The V end was cut by 3 bases, the J end by 4 bases, with 13 bases between. CDR3 length: 15 amino acids. This sequence originates from an adult with diffuse large B cell lymphoma. The specimen sequenced was tumor tissue. This chain connects TRBV27 to TRBJ1-3; unclear D gene. Here the CDR3 reads CASSLSQPGGNTIYF. The CDR3 DNA sequence: TGTGCCAGCAGTTTGAGCCAGCCCGGGGGAAACACCATATATTTT.